This T cell receptor beta chain derives from a study of blood T cell repertoires in COVID-19. Turning to the study itself: T cells, B-cell-depleted T cells, or PBMCs provided the cDNA or gDNA that served as material.

In Seattle, patients joined the study during active infection and were tracked longitudinally. Sequencing used immunoSEQ multiplex PCR; TCRdb keeps in-frame clones, though not all of them. This sample carries 150,000 to 200,000 clones, 75% to 85% of them seen once, and the ten largest clones take almost 6%. The V gene's germline CDR1 is LGHNA and CDR2 YSLEER. The CDR3 extends over 15 amino acids. Deletions cut 0 bases from V and 1 base from J, with 7 bases between. The sequence derives from a woman in her forties with COVID-19, enrolled during active disease. The sample taken for sequencing was peripheral blood. The chain employs TRBV4-3 and TRBJ1-5; D gene uncertain. The CDR3 protein is CASSQEEDSNQPQHF. CDR3 sequence (DNA): TGCGCCAGCAGCCAAGAGGAGGACAGCAATCAGCCCCAGCATTTT.